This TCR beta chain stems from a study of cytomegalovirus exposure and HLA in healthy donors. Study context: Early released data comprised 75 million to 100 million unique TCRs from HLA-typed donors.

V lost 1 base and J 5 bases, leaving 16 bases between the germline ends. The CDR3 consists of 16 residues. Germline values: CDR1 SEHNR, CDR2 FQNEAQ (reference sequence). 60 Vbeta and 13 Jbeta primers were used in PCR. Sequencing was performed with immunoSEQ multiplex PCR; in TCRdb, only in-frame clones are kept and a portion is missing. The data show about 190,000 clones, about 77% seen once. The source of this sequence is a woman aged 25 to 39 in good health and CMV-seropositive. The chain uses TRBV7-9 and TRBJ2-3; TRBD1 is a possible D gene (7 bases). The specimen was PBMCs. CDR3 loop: CASSLVLGRGVDTQYF. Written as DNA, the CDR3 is TGTGCCAGCAGCTTAGTGCTTGGCAGGGGGGTAGATACGCAGTATTTT.